This entry lists 21 T cell receptor beta chains sequenced from one sample in a study of CD4+ T cells in melanoma. The data were produced by immunoSEQ multiplex PCR, yet TCRdb's version contains in-frame clones alone and is incomplete. This sample has 45,000 or so clones; roughly 89% occur once, and the top ten carry approximately 10%. Sequenced sample: peripheral blood. The origin of the receptors is a human donor with melanoma.

The chain combines TRBV5-4 with TRBJ2-3; possibly TRBD2 for D (6 bases). Trimming removed 4 bases at V and 5 bases at J, with 14 bases between. The CDR3 contains 14 residues. CDR1 SGHNT and CDR2 YYREEE come from the germline V gene (reference sequence). DNA for the CDR3: TGTGCCAGCAGCCCCGGTAGGGAGGTAGATACGCAGTATTTT. Protein: CASSPGREVDTQYF.

The chain carries TRBV7-8 and TRBJ2-5; the D call may be TRBD1 or TRBD2 (5 bases each). Deletions cut 1 base from V and 4 bases from J, with 13 bases between. The germline V gene encodes CDR1 SGHVS and CDR2 FQNEAQ. The CDR3 extends over 15 amino acids. The CDR3 region is CASSLDGAGTETQYF. CDR3 DNA sequence: TGTGCCAGCAGCTTAGACGGGGCAGGGACAGAGACCCAGTACTTC.

The V gene is TRBV10-3, the J gene TRBJ2-3, with D uncertain. Trimming left V 3 bases short and J 1 base short, with 5 bases between. CDR1 and CDR2 from the germline V gene are ENHRY and SYGVKD. The CDR3 sequence is 13 residues long. The CDR3 DNA reads TGTGCCATCAGTGATGAGGGCACAGATACGCAGTATTTT. It codes for CAISDEGTDTQYF.

This chain joins TRBV2 and TRBJ2-7; D might be TRBD1 (6 bases). The ends were cut back, 7 bases at V and 1 base at J, with 17 bases in the middle. CDR1 is SNHLY and CDR2 is FYNNEI in the germline V gene. This CDR3 is 15 amino acids long. Written as DNA, the CDR3 is TGTGCCAGCATGGAGCCCAGGGGCCAATCCTACGAGCAGTACTTC. It translates to CASMEPRGQSYEQYF.

The chain uses TRBV7-6 and TRBJ1-5; D is possibly TRBD1 (6 bases). V was pared by 5 bases and J by 2 bases, with 19 bases between. Germline V gives CDR1 SGHVS, CDR2 FNYEAQ. The CDR3 has 17 residues. This CDR3 is CASSKGWGAMGNQPQHF. CDR3 nucleotides: TGTGCCAGCAGCAAGGGGTGGGGGGCCATGGGCAATCAGCCCCAGCATTTT.

The chain recombines TRBV11-2 with TRBJ1-1; D unresolved. Deletions cut 1 base from V and 4 bases from J, with 10 bases between. In germline, CDR1 is SGHAT, CDR2 FQNNGV. The CDR3 runs to 14 residues. The CDR3, as DNA: TGTGCCAGCAGCTTAGTCCCCGGAAGCACTGAAGCTTTCTTT. This sequence encodes CASSLVPGSTEAFF.

The table lists this clone with a few counts. This chain links TRBV10-2 with TRBJ1-1, with 7 bases lining up with TRBD1. The V gene's germline CDR1 is WSHSY and CDR2 SAAADI. This CDR3 spans 12 amino acids. Trimming cost V 9 bases and J 5 bases; bases outside gene matches: 6. CDR3 bases: TGCGCCAGTCGACAGGGTGGGACTGAAGCTTTCTTT. It is translated as CASRQGGTEAFF.

The chain uses TRBV7-8 and TRBJ1-1; D may be TRBD1 (5 bases). From germline, CDR1 is SGHVS and CDR2 FQNEAQ. The CDR3 totals 19 residues. The V end was cut by 0 bases, the J end by 0 bases, with 20 bases between. The CDR3 nucleotides are TGTGCCAGCAGCTTAGCTCGCGAACTAACTGCAGGGTTGAACACTGAAGCTTTCTTT. It codes for CASSLARELTAGLNTEAFF.

The V call is TRBV5-1, the J call TRBJ2-3; TRBD1 matches at 7 bases. J gave up 1 base and V 0 bases, and 2 bases lay outside the gene matches. From germline, CDR1 is SGHRS and CDR2 YFSETQ. The CDR3 totals 15 residues. The CDR3 coding sequence is TGCGCCAGCAGCTTGGGACAGGGCGGCACAGATACGCAGTATTTT. Translation gives CASSLGQGGTDTQYF.

J is TRBJ1-2 and V is TRBV28; 7 bases fit TRBD1. Trimming at V came to 8 bases and at J to 1 base, leaving 4 bases not matched to a gene. CDR1 and CDR2 (germline): MDHEN, SYDVKM. This CDR3 has 13 residues. In DNA form, the CDR3 reads TGTGCCAGCCAGGGGGGGGATAACTATGGCTACACCTTC. Protein sequence: CASQGGDNYGYTF.

CDR3 coding DNA: TGTGCCAGTAGTATTAAGGGGGGGCCCCAGGAGACCCAGTACTTC. The encoded protein is CASSIKGGPQETQYF. The V and J genes are TRBV19 and TRBJ2-5, with D maybe TRBD2 (7 bases). The germline CDR1 and CDR2 sequences are LNHDA and SQIVND (reference sequence). V lost 3 bases and J 5 bases, leaving 16 bases between the germline ends. The CDR3 is made up of 15 amino acids.

The chain uses TRBV6-5 and TRBJ1-6; D remains ambiguous. Germline V gene lookup returns CDR1 MNHEY and CDR2 SVGAGI. This CDR3 comprises 16 residues. V was clipped by 2 bases and J by 1 base, with 9 bases between them. This CDR3 reads CASSYREGSYNSPLHF. The CDR3, as DNA: TGTGCCAGCAGTTACCGGGAGGGATCCTATAATTCACCCCTCCACTTT.

The chain couples TRBV4-2 to TRBJ1-5; D remains ambiguous. The germline gives CDR1 LGHNA, CDR2 YNFKEQ. There are 13 residues in the CDR3. Trimming removed 0 bases from V and 5 bases from J, with 5 bases in between. CDR3 bases: TGTGCCAGCAGCCAAGATGATTATCAGCCCCAGCATTTT. Encoded protein: CASSQDDYQPQHF.

The J gene is TRBJ1-6, the V gene TRBV5-1; possibly TRBD1 for D (5 bases). Germline V gene lookup returns CDR1 SGHRS and CDR2 YFSETQ. The CDR3 has 19 amino acids. V was clipped by 4 bases and J by 0 bases, with 20 bases between them. The CDR3 sequence: CASSRWGREPSSYNSPLHF. CDR3 in DNA: TGCGCCAGCAGCCGTTGGGGGAGGGAGCCCAGCTCCTATAATTCACCCCTCCACTTT.

V and J are TRBV27 and TRBJ1-1; D is ambiguous. This CDR3 has 14 residues. V was pared by 3 bases and J by 2 bases, with 10 bases between. Germline V lookup: CDR1 MNHEY, CDR2 SMNVEV (reference sequence). CDR3 in amino acids: CASSFLGVNTEAFF. The CDR3 nucleotides are TGTGCCAGCAGTTTTCTTGGGGTCAACACTGAAGCTTTCTTT.

The chain uses TRBV5-1 and TRBJ1-1, with TRBD1 matching over 7 bases. Unmatched junction bases numbered 9, after V lost 2 bases and J lost 5 bases. From germline, CDR1 is SGHRS and CDR2 YFSETQ. The CDR3 is 15 amino acids. The CDR3 is CASSLQGSSSTEAFF. CDR3 sequence (DNA): TGCGCCAGCAGCTTACAGGGGAGCTCGAGTACTGAAGCTTTCTTT.

The chain has TRBV5-6 and TRBJ1-1; 7 nucleotides line up with TRBD1. CDR1 and CDR2 from the germline V gene are SGHDT and YYEEEE. Trimming at V came to 7 bases and at J to 0 bases, leaving 6 bases not matched to a gene. The CDR3 loop spans 14 amino acids. The CDR3 spells CASFWTGLNTEAFF. The CDR3 bases are TGTGCCAGCTTTTGGACAGGACTGAACACTGAAGCTTTCTTT.

The J gene is TRBJ1-5, the V gene TRBV6-5; D gene ambiguous. This CDR3 comprises 13 residues. From germline, CDR1 is MNHEY and CDR2 SVGAGI. V was shortened by 8 bases and J by 2 bases, with 10 bases between the two germline ends. CDR3 protein: CASLRIGNQPQHF. CDR3 nucleotides: TGTGCCAGCCTCCGTATCGGCAATCAGCCCCAGCATTTT.

This chain joins TRBV19 and TRBJ1-4; D gene uncertain. Germline loops: CDR1 LNHDA, CDR2 SQIVND (reference sequence). The CDR3 loop spans 13 amino acids. With 5 bases removed from V and 14 bases from J, the gap between germline ends came to 18 bases. In DNA form, the CDR3 reads TGTGCCAGTAGTTCCCTACCGGTAGGGTTGCTGTTTTTT. Translation gives CASSSLPVGLLFF.

Within the sample, this clone is medium-sized. V gene TRBV7-3 combines with J gene TRBJ1-4; no definite D call. CDR1 SGHTA and CDR2 FQGTGA come from the germline V gene. The length of the CDR3 is 17 residues. Trimming cost V 2 bases and J 2 bases, with 15 bases left between them. The CDR3 region has the DNA TGTGCCAGCAGCTTATCCGGCAACACACGGACTAATGAAAAACTGTTTTTT. Its translation: CASSLSGNTRTNEKLFF.

V and J are TRBV29-1 and TRBJ2-2; D gene ambiguous. V was cut by 7 bases and J by 0 bases, with 9 bases left in between. The V gene's germline CDR1 is SQVTM and CDR2 ANQGSEA. The CDR3 is 13 residues long. CDR3 nucleotide sequence: TGCAGCGGAGTTATCGCGAACACCGGGGAGCTGTTTTTT. Its translation is CSGVIANTGELFF.